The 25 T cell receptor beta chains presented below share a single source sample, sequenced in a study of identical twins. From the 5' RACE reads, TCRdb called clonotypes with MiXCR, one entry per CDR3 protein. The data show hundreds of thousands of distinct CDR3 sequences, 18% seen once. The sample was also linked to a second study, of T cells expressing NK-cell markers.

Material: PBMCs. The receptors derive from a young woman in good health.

In nucleotides, the CDR3 is TGTGCCAGCACCACGGTGGGGGGAGTAGATGGCTACACCTTC. It codes for CASTTVGGVDGYTF. The V call is TRBV7-9, the J call TRBJ1-2; D perhaps matches TRBD1 (5 bases). The CDR3 sequence is 14 residues long. The V gene's germline CDR1 is SEHNR and CDR2 FQNEAQ (reference sequence). Trimming took 7 bases from V and 6 from J, leaving 18 bases between them.

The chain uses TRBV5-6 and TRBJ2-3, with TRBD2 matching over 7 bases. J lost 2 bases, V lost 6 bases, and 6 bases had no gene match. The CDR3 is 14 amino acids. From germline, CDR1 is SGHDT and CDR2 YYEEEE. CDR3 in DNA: TGTGCCAGCAACCCCCTAGCGGCCACAGATACGCAGTATTTT. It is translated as CASNPLAATDTQYF.

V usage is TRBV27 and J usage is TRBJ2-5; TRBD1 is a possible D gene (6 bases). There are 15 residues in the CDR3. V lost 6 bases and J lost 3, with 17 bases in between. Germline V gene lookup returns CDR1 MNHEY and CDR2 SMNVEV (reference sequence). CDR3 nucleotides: TGTGCCAGCAGGGTACAGGGTTGGGCCGAAGAGACCCAGTACTTC. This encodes CASRVQGWAEETQYF.

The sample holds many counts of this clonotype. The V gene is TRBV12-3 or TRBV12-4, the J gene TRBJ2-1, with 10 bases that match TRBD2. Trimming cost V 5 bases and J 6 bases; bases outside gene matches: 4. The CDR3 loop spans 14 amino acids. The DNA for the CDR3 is TGTGCCAGCAGTACGGTAGCGGGGGGCAATGAGCAGTTCTTC. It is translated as CASSTVAGGNEQFF.

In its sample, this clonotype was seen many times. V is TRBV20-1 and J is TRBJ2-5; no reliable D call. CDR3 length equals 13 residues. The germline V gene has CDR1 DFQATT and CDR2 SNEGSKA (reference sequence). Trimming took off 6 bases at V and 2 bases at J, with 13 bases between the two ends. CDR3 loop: CSAEKQIQETQYF. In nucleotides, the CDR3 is TGCAGTGCCGAAAAACAGATTCAAGAGACCCAGTACTTC.

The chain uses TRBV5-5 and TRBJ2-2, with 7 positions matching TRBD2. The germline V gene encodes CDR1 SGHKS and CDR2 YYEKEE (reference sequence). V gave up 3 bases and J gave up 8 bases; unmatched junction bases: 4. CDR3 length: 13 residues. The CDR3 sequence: CASSSPGGGELFF. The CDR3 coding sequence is TGTGCCAGCAGCTCTCCGGGGGGAGGGGAGCTGTTTTTT.

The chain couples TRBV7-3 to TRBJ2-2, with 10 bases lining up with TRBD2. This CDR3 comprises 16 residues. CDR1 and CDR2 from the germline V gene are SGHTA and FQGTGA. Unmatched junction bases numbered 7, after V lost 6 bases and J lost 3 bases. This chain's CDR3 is CASRSGLAEDTGELFF. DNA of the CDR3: TGTGCCAGCAGATCCGGACTAGCGGAGGACACCGGGGAGCTGTTTTTT. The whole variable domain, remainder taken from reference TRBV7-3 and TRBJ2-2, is GAGVSQTPSNKVTEKGKYVELRCDPISGHTALYWYRQSLGQGPEFLIYFQGTGAADDSGLPNDRFFAVRPEGSVSTLKIQRTERGDSAVYLCASRSGLAEDTGELFFGEGSRLTVL.

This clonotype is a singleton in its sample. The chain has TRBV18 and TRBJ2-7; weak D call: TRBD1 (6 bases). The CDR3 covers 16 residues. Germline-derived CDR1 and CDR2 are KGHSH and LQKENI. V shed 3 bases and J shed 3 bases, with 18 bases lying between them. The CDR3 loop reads CASSPSNRGQSYEQYF. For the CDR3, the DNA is TGTGCCAGCTCACCTTCAAACAGAGGACAGAGCTACGAGCAGTACTTC.

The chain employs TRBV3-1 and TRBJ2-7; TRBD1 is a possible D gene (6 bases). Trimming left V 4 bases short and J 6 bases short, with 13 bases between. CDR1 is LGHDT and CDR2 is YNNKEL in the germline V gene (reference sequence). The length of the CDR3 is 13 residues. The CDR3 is CASSPQPGAEQYF. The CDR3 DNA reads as TGTGCCAGCAGCCCCCAGCCAGGGGCCGAGCAGTACTTC.

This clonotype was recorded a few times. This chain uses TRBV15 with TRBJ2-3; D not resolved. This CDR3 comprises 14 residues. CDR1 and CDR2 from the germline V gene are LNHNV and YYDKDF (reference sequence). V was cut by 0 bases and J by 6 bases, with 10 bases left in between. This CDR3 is CATSREGPWDTQYF. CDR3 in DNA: TGTGCCACCAGCAGAGAAGGCCCATGGGATACGCAGTATTTT.

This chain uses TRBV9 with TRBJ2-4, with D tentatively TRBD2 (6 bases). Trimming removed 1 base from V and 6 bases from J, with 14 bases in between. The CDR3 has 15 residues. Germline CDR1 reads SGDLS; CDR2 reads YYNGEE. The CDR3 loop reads CASSVLPGSGNIQYF. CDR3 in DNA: TGTGCCAGCAGCGTACTCCCGGGTAGCGGAAACATTCAGTACTTC.

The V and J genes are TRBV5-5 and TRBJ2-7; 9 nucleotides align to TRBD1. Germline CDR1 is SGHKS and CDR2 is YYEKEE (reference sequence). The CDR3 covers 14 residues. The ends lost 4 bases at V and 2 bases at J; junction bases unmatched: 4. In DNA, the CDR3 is TGTGCCAGCAGCACCCGACAGGGGGCCTACGAGCAGTACTTC. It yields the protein CASSTRQGAYEQYF.

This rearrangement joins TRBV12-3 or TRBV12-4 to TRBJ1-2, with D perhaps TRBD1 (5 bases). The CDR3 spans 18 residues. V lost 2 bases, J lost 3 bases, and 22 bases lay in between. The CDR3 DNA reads TGTGCCAGCAGTTTACCCCCCGGGGCCAGAGGGAGCGACTATGGCTACACCTTC. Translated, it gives CASSLPPGARGSDYGYTF.

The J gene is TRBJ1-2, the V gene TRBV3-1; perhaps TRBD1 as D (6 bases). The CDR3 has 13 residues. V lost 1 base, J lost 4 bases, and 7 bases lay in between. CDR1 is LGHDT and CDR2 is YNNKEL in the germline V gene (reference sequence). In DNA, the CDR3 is TGTGCCAGCAGCCAAGTGACAGGCTATGGCTACACCTTC. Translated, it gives CASSQVTGYGYTF. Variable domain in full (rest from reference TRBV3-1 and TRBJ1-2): DTAVSQTPKYLVTQMGNDKSIKCEQNLGHDTMYWYKQDSKKFLKIMFSYNNKELIINETVPNRFSPKSPDKAHLNLHINSLELGDSAVYFCASSQVTGYGYTFGSGTRLTVV.

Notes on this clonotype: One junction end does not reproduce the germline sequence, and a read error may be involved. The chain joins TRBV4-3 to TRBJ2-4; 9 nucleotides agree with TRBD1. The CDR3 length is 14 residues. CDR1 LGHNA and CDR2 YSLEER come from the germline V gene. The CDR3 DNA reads TGCGCCAGCAGCCAACTATGGGGACAGGGACAGGAGGACTTC. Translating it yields CASSQLWGQGQEDF.

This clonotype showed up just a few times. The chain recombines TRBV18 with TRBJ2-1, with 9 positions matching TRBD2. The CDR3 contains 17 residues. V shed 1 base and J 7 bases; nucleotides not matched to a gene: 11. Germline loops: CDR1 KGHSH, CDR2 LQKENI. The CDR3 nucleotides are TGTGCCAGCTCACCACGACTAGCGGATCTTTCACGGAATGAGCAGTTCTTC. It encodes CASSPRLADLSRNEQFF. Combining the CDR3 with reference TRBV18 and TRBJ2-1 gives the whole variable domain NAGVMQNPRHLVRRRGQEARLRCSPMKGHSHVYWYRQLPEEGLKFMVYLQKENIIDESGMPKERFSAEFPKEGPSILRIQQVVRGDSAAYFCASSPRLADLSRNEQFFGPGTRLTVL.

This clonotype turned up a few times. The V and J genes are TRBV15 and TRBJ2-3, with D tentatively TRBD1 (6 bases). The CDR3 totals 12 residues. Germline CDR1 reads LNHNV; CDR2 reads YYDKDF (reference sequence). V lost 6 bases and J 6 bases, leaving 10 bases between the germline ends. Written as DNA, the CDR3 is TGTGCCACCAGTAACACAGGGGATACGCAGTATTTT. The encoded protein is CATSNTGDTQYF.

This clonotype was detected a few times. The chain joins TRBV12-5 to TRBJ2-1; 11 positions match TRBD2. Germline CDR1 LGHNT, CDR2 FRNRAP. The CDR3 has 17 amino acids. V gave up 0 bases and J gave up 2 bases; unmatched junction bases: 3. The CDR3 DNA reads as TGTGCTAGTGGTTTGGTAATAGCGGGGGGGCCCTACAATGAGCAGTTCTTC. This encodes CASGLVIAGGPYNEQFF.

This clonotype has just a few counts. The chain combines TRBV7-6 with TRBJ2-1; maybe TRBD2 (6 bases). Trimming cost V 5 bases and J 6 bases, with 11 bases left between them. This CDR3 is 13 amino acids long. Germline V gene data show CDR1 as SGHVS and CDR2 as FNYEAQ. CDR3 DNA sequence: TGTGCCAGCAGCGCGGGAATTTTCAATGAGCAGTTCTTC. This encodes CASSAGIFNEQFF.

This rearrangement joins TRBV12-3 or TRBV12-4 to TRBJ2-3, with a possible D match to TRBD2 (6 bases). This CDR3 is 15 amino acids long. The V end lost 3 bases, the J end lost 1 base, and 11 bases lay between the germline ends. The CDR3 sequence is CASSLSGDRTDTQYF. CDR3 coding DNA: TGTGCCAGCAGTTTGTCGGGGGACCGCACAGATACGCAGTATTTT.

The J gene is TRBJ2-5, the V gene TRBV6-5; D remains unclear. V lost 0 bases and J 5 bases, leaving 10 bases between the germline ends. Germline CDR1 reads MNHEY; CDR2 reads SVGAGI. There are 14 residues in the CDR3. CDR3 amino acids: CASSYSTVTETQYF. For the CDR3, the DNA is TGTGCCAGCAGTTACTCTACGGTTACGGAGACCCAGTACTTC.

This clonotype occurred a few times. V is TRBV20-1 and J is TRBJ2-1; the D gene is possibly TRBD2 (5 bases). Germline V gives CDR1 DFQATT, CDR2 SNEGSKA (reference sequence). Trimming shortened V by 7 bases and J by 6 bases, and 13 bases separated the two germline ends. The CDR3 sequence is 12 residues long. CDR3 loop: CSGLAGLNEQFF. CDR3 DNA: TGCAGTGGTCTAGCAGGCCTCAATGAGCAGTTCTTC.

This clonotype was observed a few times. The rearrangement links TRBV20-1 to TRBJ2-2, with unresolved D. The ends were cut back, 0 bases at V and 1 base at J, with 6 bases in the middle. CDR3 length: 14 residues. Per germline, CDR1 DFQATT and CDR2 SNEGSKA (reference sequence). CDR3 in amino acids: CSARDNGNTGELFF. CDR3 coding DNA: TGCAGTGCTAGAGATAATGGGAACACCGGGGAGCTGTTTTTT.

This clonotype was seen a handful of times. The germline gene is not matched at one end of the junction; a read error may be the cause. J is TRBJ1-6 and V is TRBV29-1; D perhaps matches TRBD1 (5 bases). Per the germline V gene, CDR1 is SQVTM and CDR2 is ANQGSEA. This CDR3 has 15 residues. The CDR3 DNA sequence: TGCAGCGTTCAAGAGGGGTTCCCCTATAATTCACCCCTCCACTTT. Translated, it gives CSVQEGFPYNSPLHF.

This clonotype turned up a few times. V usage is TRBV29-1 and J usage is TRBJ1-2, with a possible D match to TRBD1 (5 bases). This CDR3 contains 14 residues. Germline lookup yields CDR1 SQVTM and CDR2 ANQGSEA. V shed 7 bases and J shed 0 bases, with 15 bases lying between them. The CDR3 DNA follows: TGCAGCGCCGACGGGACGGCAACTAACTATGGCTACACCTTC. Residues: CSADGTATNYGYTF.